A selection of T cell receptor beta chains follows, all from one sample in a study of Ad26.COV2.S vaccination and SARS-CoV-2 variants. Clones were read by immunoSEQ multiplex PCR, and TCRdb kept only the in-frame ones, dropping some. The repertoire holds hundreds of thousands of clones, with about 80% as singletons. Sequencing was performed on peripheral blood, taken in a trial of Ad26.COV2.S vaccine versus placebo. The receptors originated from a person between 18 and 65 years old who received the Ad26.COV2.S COVID-19 vaccine or a placebo. Both conserved end residues are part of each CDR3. A D gene is named only where the DNA matches it firmly. Some rows have no size entry. The others give once, few or many, or a class for an expanded clone.

j_call clone_size d_call v_call cdr3_nt cdr3_aa
TRBJ2-3 . . TRBV6-6 TGTGCCAGCAGTTACCCCCGGCAGGGGAGTAAGGATACGCAGTATTTT CASSYPRQGSKDTQYF
TRBJ1-4 . . TRBV21-1 TGTGCCAGCAGCGTAACCGGGGGCAAGGGTAATGAAAAACTGTTTTTT CASSVTGGKGNEKLFF
TRBJ1-5 . . TRBV7-8 TGTGCCAGCAGCTTAACGTGGGGCAGGGTTGGACAGCCCCAGCATTTT CASSLTWGRVGQPQHF
TRBJ2-7 . TRBD1 TRBV11-3 TGTGCCAGCAGCTGGACAGGGGGGGAAACCTACGAGCAGTACTTC CASSWTGGETYEQYF
TRBJ1-6 . TRBD1 TRBV19 TGTGCCAGTAGTGACGGACAGGGTCTTGATTCACCCCTCCACTTT CASSDGQGLDSPLHF
TRBJ2-6 . . TRBV6-1 TGTGCCAGCAGTGAACCCGGCAGACCATCTGGGGCCAACGTCCTGACTTTC CASSEPGRPSGANVLTF
TRBJ2-5 . TRBD1 TRBV11-3 TGTGCCAGCAGCCCGGGACAGGGGGCGTGGGAGACCCAGTACTTC CASSPGQGAWETQYF
TRBJ2-7 . TRBD2 TRBV9 TGTGCCAGCAGCTATGGGGAGGGGCCTGCCTACGAGCAGTACTTC CASSYGEGPAYEQYF
TRBJ1-4 once TRBD1 TRBV9 TGTGCCAGCAACCTAGGAGGGGGCGGTGAAAAACTGTTTTTT CASNLGGGGEKLFF
TRBJ2-3 . . TRBV6-5 TGTGCCAGCATGCAGCGGGTCACAGATACGCAGTATTTT CASMQRVTDTQYF
TRBJ1-5 few . TRBV2 TGTGCCAGCACTCATGAATGGGTGCATCAGCCCCAGCATTTT CASTHEWVHQPQHF
TRBJ2-5 . . TRBV5-1 TGCGCCAGCAGCTTTACAACTATTCAAGAGACCCAGTACTTC CASSFTTIQETQYF
TRBJ2-3 . TRBD1 TRBV6-7 TGTGCCAGCAGCGACGGACAGGGGTCTACGCAGTATTTT CASSDGQGSTQYF
TRBJ2-1 . . TRBV6-5 TGTGCCAGCGGGTTCAGCTCCTACAATGAGCAGTTCTTC CASGFSSYNEQFF
TRBJ2-3 . TRBD2 TRBV7-9 TGTGCCAGCAGCGACCGACTAGCGGGGGTCAACACAGATACGCAGTATTTT CASSDRLAGVNTDTQYF
TRBJ2-2 . . TRBV11-2 TGTGCCAGCAGCTCCGAAAACACCGGGGAGCTGTTTTTT CASSSENTGELFF
TRBJ1-1 . . TRBV27 TGTGCCAGCAGTCGGGGGGGGACTGAAGCTTTCTTT CASSRGGTEAFF
TRBJ2-5 . TRBD1 TRBV5-1 TGCGCCAGCAGTCGGGACAGGGGGCTAGGAAGGACCCAGTACTTC CASSRDRGLGRTQYF
TRBJ2-7 . TRBD1 TRBV4-2 TGTGCCACCGCCCCAGGACAGGGTTTATCCTACGAGCAGTACTTC CATAPGQGLSYEQYF
TRBJ2-2 . TRBD2 TRBV19 TGTGCCAGTAGTTCTTGGGCTAGCGGGAGAAGGTACACCGGGGAGCTGTTTTTT CASSSWASGRRYTGELFF
TRBJ1-3 . . TRBV7-9 TGTGCCAGCACATCAAGGGGGGAACTGAGGGGAAACACCATATATTTT CASTSRGELRGNTIYF
TRBJ1-2 . . TRBV15 TGTGCCACCAGCAGAGAGGGCGGCTATGGCTACACCTTC CATSREGGYGYTF
TRBJ1-3 . . TRBV6-5 TGTGCCAGCAGCACCGTTTGGGCTGGAAACACCATATATTTT CASSTVWAGNTIYF
TRBJ1-5 . . TRBV12-2 TGTGCAAGTCGCTTAGAAGGCAGGGGGCAGCAGCCCCAGCATTTT CASRLEGRGQQPQHF
TRBJ2-7 . . TRBV30 TGTGCCTGTACCAGCTTGAACTCCTACGAGCAGTACTTC CACTSLNSYEQYF